The entry below describes one T cell receptor beta chain. V shed 2 bases and J shed 14 bases, with 15 bases lying between them. This CDR3 has 12 residues. This specimen belongs to a study of blood T cell repertoires in COVID-19. In the original workflow: Scientists estimated how many nucleated cells there were by amplifying reference gene primers. The table came from immunoSEQ multiplex PCR; TCRdb's copy has only in-frame clones and leaves some out. The V and J calls and clone size were taken over from that table, and D and trimming were inferred from the DNA. The sample lists about 140,000 clones, approximately 87% seen once, with 3.5% to 4.5% in the top ten.

The receptor was derived from a woman aged 40 to 49 with acute or convalescent COVID-19. Source material: peripheral blood. The chain combines TRBV12-3 or TRBV12-4 with TRBJ1-1, with a weak D call TRBD1 (5 bases). The CDR3 here is CASSLKGPGPFF. The CDR3 DNA reads TGTGCCAGCAGTTTAAAGGGTCCAGGGCCGTTCTTT.